This TCR beta chain is drawn from a study of shared T cell receptors in the human thymus. The assay was immunoSEQ multiplex PCR, and TCRdb's table has in-frame clones only and misses some. The sample includes about 730,000 clones, 70% to 90% of them seen just once. This CDR3 has 16 residues. Germline V gene sequence: CDR1 SEHNR, CDR2 FQNEAQ (reference sequence). Trimming at V came to 1 base and at J to 2 bases, leaving 6 bases not matched to a gene. This sample was also put to use in a study of human thymus T cells. That paper adds: Donors were healthy Finnish babies undergoing corrective operations for congenital heart defects. The authors found apparently biased V and J gene usage in thymic and blood repertoires. Related research reported highly overlapping thymic repertoires among unrelated individuals.

The receptor was isolated from a girl less than two years old with a congenital heart defect. The sequenced sample was thymocytes. V gene TRBV7-9 combines with J gene TRBJ2-3, with TRBD2 identical over 7 bases. CDR3 in DNA: TGTGCCAGCAGCTTAGAGTGGGCGGGGGACACAGATACGCAGTATTTT. Amino acids: CASSLEWAGDTDTQYF.